This T cell receptor beta chain was captured in a study of blood T cell repertoires in COVID-19. The wider study: Some COVID-19 samples were acute and others convalescent; all came from the United States, Italy and Spain. Nucleic acid was either cDNA or gDNA, and it came from T cells, B-cell-depleted T cells, or PBMCs.

The length of the CDR3 is 14 residues. Trimming took 3 bases from V and 4 from J, leaving 10 bases between them. Germline V gene sequence: CDR1 SEHNR, CDR2 FQNEAQ (reference sequence). In the study's own analysis: The assay estimated nucleated cells by amplifying reference gene primers. Only in-frame clones appear in the TCRdb table, and some are missing; sequencing was by immunoSEQ multiplex PCR. V and J calls and clone size are given by that table; D and trimming were obtained from the DNA. The data contain under 95,000 clones, over 70% of them singletons. Sequencing was done on a sample of peripheral blood. The genes are TRBV7-9 and TRBJ1-3; no clear D. The receptor was derived from a man between 50 and 59 years old with acute or convalescent COVID-19. This CDR3 reads CASSFLSRGNTIYF. CDR3 bases: TGTGCCAGCAGCTTTCTTTCCAGGGGAAACACCATATATTTT. Variable domain in full (rest from reference TRBV7-9 and TRBJ1-3): DTGVSQNPRHKITKRGQNVTFRCDPISEHNRLYWYRQTLGQGPEFLTYFQNEAQLEKSRLLSDRFSAERPKGSFSTLEIQRTEQGDSAMYLCASSFLSRGNTIYFGEGSWLTVV.